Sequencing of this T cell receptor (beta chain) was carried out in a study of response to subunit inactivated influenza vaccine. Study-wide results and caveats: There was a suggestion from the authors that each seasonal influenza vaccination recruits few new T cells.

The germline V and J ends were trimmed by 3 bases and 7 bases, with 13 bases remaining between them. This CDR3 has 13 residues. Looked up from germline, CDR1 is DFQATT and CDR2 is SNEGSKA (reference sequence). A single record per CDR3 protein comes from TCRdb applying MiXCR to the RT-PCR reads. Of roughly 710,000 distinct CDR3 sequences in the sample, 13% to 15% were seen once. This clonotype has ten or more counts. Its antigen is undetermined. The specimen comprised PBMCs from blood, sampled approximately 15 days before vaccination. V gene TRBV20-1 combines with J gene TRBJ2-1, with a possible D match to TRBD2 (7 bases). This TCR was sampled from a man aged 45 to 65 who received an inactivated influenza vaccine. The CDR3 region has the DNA TGCAGTGCTAGGGGGGGGGCAACAAATGAGCAGTTCTTC. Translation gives CSARGGATNEQFF.